This T cell receptor (beta chain) was sequenced for a study of beta chain features in type 1 diabetes. In the study overall: Patients did not differ from healthy donors in age, gender or cell yield.

Expressed TCRB transcripts were sequenced because the entire RNA isolate underwent reverse transcription. Read counts averaged around 3.6 million for samples of naive, central memory and regulatory T cells. Libraries were prepared by immunoSEQ multiplex PCR; TCRdb keeps only in-frame clonotypes and omits some of them. This table holds some 500,000 clones, approximately 10% found once. To note about this clone: No antigen is known for it.

Study findings and constraints: Insertions were fewer and deletions more numerous at VDJ junctions in type 1 diabetes patients.

Sample: naive CD4+ T cells from blood. The TCR comes from a woman in her late teens or twenties in good health.

CDR3 protein: CASIRTSGYNEQFF. CDR3 DNA sequence: TGTGCCAGCATCCGAACTAGCGGCTACAATGAGCAGTTCTTC. The rearrangement uses TRBV7-8 and TRBJ2-1; 8 bases match TRBD2. This CDR3 comprises 14 residues. V lost 7 bases, J lost 3 bases, and 5 bases stayed unmatched. CDR1 is SGHVS, CDR2 FQNEAQ, per germline.